Listed below are T cell receptor beta chains from one sample, sequenced in a study of T-cell reconstitution after alpha-beta-depleted transplantation in children. TCRdb passed the PCR reads through MiXCR, listing each CDR3 protein once. The sample holds fewer than 550,000 distinct CDR3 sequences, roughly 11% seen once. Material: PBMCs, mostly from graft donor cells, obtained 180 days after TCRalphabeta/CD19-depleted stem cell transplant. The receptors shown here come from a female patient aged 2-9 years who had a stem cell transplant for aplastic anemia, so the T cells may come from the graft donor. CDR3s include the opening cysteine and the closing phenylalanine or tryptophan. A D gene is named only where the DNA matches it firmly. Not every row has a clone size; where given, it reads once, few, many or a size class.

>TRBJ2-7|TRBD1|TRBV15|few
CATSRGQGNYEQYF
TGTGCCACCAGCAGAGGACAGGGTAACTACGAGCAGTACTTC
>TRBJ1-5|TRBD1|TRBV20-1|.
CSARPGQYSNQPQHF
TGCAGTGCTCGCCCGGGACAGTATAGCAATCAGCCCCAGCATTTT
>TRBJ2-2|.|TRBV7-7|few
CALGTTPNTGELFF
TGTGCCTTAGGGACAACGCCGAACACCGGGGAGCTGTTTTTT
>TRBJ2-4|TRBD2|TRBV5-1|few
CASSYSGRDIQYF
TGCGCCAGCAGCTATAGCGGGAGAGACATTCAGTACTTC
>TRBJ2-3|.|TRBV27|few
CASSNRGRDTDTQYF
TGTGCCAGCAGTAACCGGGGGAGAGACACAGATACGCAGTATTTT
>TRBJ2-4|TRBD2|TRBV20-1|many
CSAGRGRDIQYF
TGCAGTGCTGGTCGAGGGAGGGACATTCAGTACTTC
>TRBJ1-2|.|TRBV6-5|.
CASSYGAALGYGYTF
TGTGCCAGCAGTTACGGGGCAGCCCTTGGCTATGGCTACACCTTC
>TRBJ1-1|.|TRBV27|many
CASSLGLGPAFF
TGTGCCAGCAGTTTAGGATTGGGACCAGCTTTCTTT
>TRBJ1-1|.|TRBV6-2/TRBV6-3|.
CASSYFPGAYSTEAFF
TGTGCCAGCAGTTACTTTCCGGGGGCGTATTCAACTGAAGCTTTCTTT
>TRBJ1-5|.|TRBV6-1|.
CASSRGVGNQPQHF
TGTGCCAGCAGTAGGGGGGTTGGCAATCAGCCCCAGCATTTT